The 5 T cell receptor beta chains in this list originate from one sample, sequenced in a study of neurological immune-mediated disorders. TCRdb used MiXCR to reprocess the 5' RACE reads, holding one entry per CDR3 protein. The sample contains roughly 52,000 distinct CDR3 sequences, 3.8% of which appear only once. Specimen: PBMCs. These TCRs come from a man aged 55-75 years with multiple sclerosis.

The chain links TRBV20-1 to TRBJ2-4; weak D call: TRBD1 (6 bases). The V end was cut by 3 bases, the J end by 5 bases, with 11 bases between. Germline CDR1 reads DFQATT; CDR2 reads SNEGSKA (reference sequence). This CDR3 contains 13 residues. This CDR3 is CSASGRGQNIQYF. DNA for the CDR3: TGCAGTGCTAGTGGCAGGGGACAAAACATTCAGTACTTC.

The CDR3 DNA follows: TGTGCCAGCAGTGTAGACTCTCGAGAGACCCAGTACTTC. It translates to CASSVDSRETQYF. The chain recombines TRBV2 with TRBJ2-5; no clear D. CDR3 length: 13 amino acids. With 4 bases removed from V and 4 bases from J, the gap between germline ends came to 10 bases. Germline V gene data show CDR1 as SNHLY and CDR2 as FYNNEI.

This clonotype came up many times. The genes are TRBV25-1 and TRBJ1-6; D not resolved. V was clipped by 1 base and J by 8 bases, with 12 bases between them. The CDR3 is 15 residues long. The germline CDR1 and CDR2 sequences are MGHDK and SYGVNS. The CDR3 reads CASSESVGLHSPLHF. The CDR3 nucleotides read TGTGCCAGCAGTGAATCAGTGGGTTTGCATTCACCCCTCCACTTT. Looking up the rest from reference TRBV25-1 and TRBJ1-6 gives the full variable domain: EADIYQTPRYLVIGTGKKITLECSQTMGHDKMYWYQQDPGMELHLIHYSYGVNSTEKGDLSSESTVSRIRTEHFPLTLESARPSHTSQYLCASSESVGLHSPLHFGNGTRLTVT.

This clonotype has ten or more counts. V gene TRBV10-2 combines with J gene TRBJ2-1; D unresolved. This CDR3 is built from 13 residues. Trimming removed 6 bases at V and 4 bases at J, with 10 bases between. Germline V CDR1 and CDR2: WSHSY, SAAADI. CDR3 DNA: TGCGCCAGCAGGCTGGATCTGTACAATGAGCAGTTCTTC. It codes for CASRLDLYNEQFF.

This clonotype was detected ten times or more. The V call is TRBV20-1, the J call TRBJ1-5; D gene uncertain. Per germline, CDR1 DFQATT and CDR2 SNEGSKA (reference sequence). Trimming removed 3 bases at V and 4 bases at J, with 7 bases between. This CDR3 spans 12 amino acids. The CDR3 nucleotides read TGCAGTGCTAGCCTCCCAAATCAGCCCCAGCATTTT. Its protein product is CSASLPNQPQHF.